A selection of T cell receptor beta chains follows, all from one sample in a study of blood T cell repertoires in COVID-19. Method: immunoSEQ multiplex PCR; TCRdb's copy keeps in-frame clones and lacks some. The table records 150,000 to 200,000 clones, around 89% of them present only once. Sequencing was carried out using peripheral blood. These receptors were taken from a young man who had recovered from COVID-19. CDR3s include the opening cysteine and the closing phenylalanine or tryptophan. The D gene is left open where the match is weak. Clone sizes are given selectively: once, few, many, or a class where the clone is expanded.

clone_size cdr3_length j_call d_call v_call cdr3_nt cdr3_aa
NA 17 TRBJ1-3 NA TRBV9 TGTGCCAGCAGCGAGCGACAGGCCCATTTCTCTGGAAACACCATATATTTT CASSERQAHFSGNTIYF
NA 15 TRBJ2-1 TRBD2 TRBV19 TGTGCCAGCCGCCAAACTAGCGGGAACTACAATGAGCAGTTCTTC CASRQTSGNYNEQFF
NA 15 TRBJ1-6 NA TRBV28 TGTGCCAGCCCAAGTAGGGAGGGGAATAATTCACCCCTCCACTTT CASPSREGNNSPLHF
NA 14 TRBJ2-1 NA TRBV5-1 TGCGCCAGCAGCCCGGGACAACTATACAATGAGCAGTTCTTC CASSPGQLYNEQFF
NA 18 TRBJ1-2 TRBD1 TRBV4-1 TGCGCCAGCAGCCAAGCGGACAACGCTGGGACAGGGGGCGATGGCTACACCTTC CASSQADNAGTGGDGYTF
NA 13 TRBJ1-5 NA TRBV5-5 TGTGCCAGCAGCTTTGGGGGCGGCCAGCCCCAGCATTTT CASSFGGGQPQHF
NA 9 TRBJ1-2 NA TRBV12-3/TRBV12-4 TGTGCCAGCAGCCCGGGGGGGGGCTTC CASSPGGGF
NA 16 TRBJ2-7 NA TRBV25-1 TGTGCCAGCAGCCGGGTGGCTAGCGCGAGCCAGTACGAGCAGTACTTC CASSRVASASQYEQYF
NA 20 TRBJ2-2 TRBD1 TRBV10-1 TGCGCCAGCAGGGAACCGCAAAGGCACAGGGGGCGAGGGGACACCGGGGAGCTGTTTTTT CASREPQRHRGRGDTGELFF
NA 18 TRBJ2-1 TRBD2 TRBV9 TGTGCCAGCAGCGAGCCCAGACTAGCGGGAGCGGGTTACAATGAGCAGTTCTTC CASSEPRLAGAGYNEQFF
NA 14 TRBJ1-3 NA TRBV30 TGTGCCTGGAGTGACTGGACATCTGGAAACACCATATATTTT CAWSDWTSGNTIYF
NA 14 TRBJ1-2 TRBD1 TRBV7-2 TGTGCCAGCAGCTTCACGACAGGGTCGTCTGGCTACACCTTC CASSFTTGSSGYTF
NA 15 TRBJ1-1 TRBD1 TRBV25-1 TGTGCCAGCAGTGATGTAGGGACAGGGAACACTGAAGCTTTCTTT CASSDVGTGNTEAFF
NA 16 TRBJ1-1 TRBD1 TRBV7-6 TGTGCCAGCAGCACGGACAGGGGGGATGAATTCACTGAAGCTTTCTTT CASSTDRGDEFTEAFF
NA 17 TRBJ1-4 NA TRBV7-9 TGTGCCAGCAGCCACCCCTGGGTGGACAGCAAAAATGAAAAACTGTTTTTT CASSHPWVDSKNEKLFF
once 16 TRBJ2-7 TRBD1 TRBV5-1 TGCGCCAGCAGCTTGGACCGGACCGGGACAGGGAGCGAGCAGTACTTC CASSLDRTGTGSEQYF
few 14 TRBJ1-6 NA TRBV3-1/TRBV3-2 TGTGCCAGCAGTCGTACGTCCGGGAGATCACCCCTCCACTTT CASSRTSGRSPLHF
NA 13 TRBJ2-1 NA TRBV7-3 TGTGCCAGCAGCTTAACTCGGCCAGGTGAGCAGTTCTTC CASSLTRPGEQFF
once 14 TRBJ2-7 NA TRBV15 TGTGCCACCAGCAGAGCCGGGACTGTTTACGAGCAGTACTTC CATSRAGTVYEQYF
NA 14 TRBJ1-5 TRBD1 TRBV5-6 TGTGCCAGCAGCTTACAGGGGACCTATCAGCCCCAGCATTTT CASSLQGTYQPQHF
NA 17 TRBJ2-5 TRBD2 TRBV7-6 TGTGCCAGCAGCTTAAGCCCACTAGCGGGAGGGCCCGAGACCCAGTACTTC CASSLSPLAGGPETQYF
NA 15 TRBJ1-2 NA TRBV4-1 TGCGCCAGCAGCCAAGTTCTCGCGGGGGCGGTCGGCTACACCTTC CASSQVLAGAVGYTF
NA 16 TRBJ1-5 TRBD1 TRBV10-2 TGCGCCAGCAGTGAAAGGACAGGGATCAACAATCAGCCCCAGCATTTT CASSERTGINNQPQHF
once 14 TRBJ2-1 NA TRBV7-2 TGTGCCAGCAACAACAGGGGACTTTACAATGAGCAGTTCTTC CASNNRGLYNEQFF
NA 16 TRBJ1-4 TRBD1 TRBV11-2 TGTGCCAGCAGCTTAGGGACAGGGGGCACTAATGAAAAACTGTTTTTT CASSLGTGGTNEKLFF
NA 11 TRBJ2-5 TRBD2 TRBV7-8 TGTGCCAGCAGCCCCGCGGGGGCCCAGTACTTC CASSPAGAQYF
NA 14 TRBJ1-5 NA TRBV27 TGTGCCAGCAGTTGGAGGATTGGGGATCAGCCCCAGCATTTT CASSWRIGDQPQHF
NA 16 TRBJ2-2 TRBD1 TRBV24-1 TGTGCCACCAGTTCGTGGGACAGGGCAAACACCGGGGAGCTGTTTTTT CATSSWDRANTGELFF
NA 15 TRBJ2-3 TRBD2 TRBV7-2 TGTGCCAGCAGCGATTGGACTAGTAACACAGATACGCAGTATTTT CASSDWTSNTDTQYF
NA 15 TRBJ2-3 TRBD2 TRBV7-2 TGTGCCAGCAGCGCCTCTAGCGGGAGGGCAGATACGCAGTATTTT CASSASSGRADTQYF
once 15 TRBJ2-7 TRBD1 TRBV28 TGTGCCAGCAGTCGCCGGGGACAGAGTAACTACGAGCAGTACTTC CASSRRGQSNYEQYF
NA 13 TRBJ1-1 NA TRBV19 TGTGCCAGTAGTACAGGGGTGAACACTGAAGCTTTCTTT CASSTGVNTEAFF
NA 17 TRBJ2-1 TRBD2 TRBV19 TGTGCCAGTAGTAGGAACCGACCGGGACTAGCGGGCAATGAGCAGTTCTTC CASSRNRPGLAGNEQFF
once 15 TRBJ2-5 TRBD2 TRBV30 TGTGCCTGGAGTACCGCTCGGGGGGGGCAGGAGACCCAGTACTTC CAWSTARGGQETQYF
NA 16 TRBJ2-3 TRBD2 TRBV4-3 TGCGCCAGCAGCCCCCGAGGGAGGGTCGGCACAGATACGCAGTATTTT CASSPRGRVGTDTQYF
NA 14 TRBJ1-5 NA TRBV19 TGTGCCAGTAGTATAGTGGCAGGCAATCAGCCCCAGCATTTT CASSIVAGNQPQHF
NA 16 TRBJ2-4 NA TRBV7-8 TGTGCCAGCAGCTTAGCGGCGAGCGGTGGGGGGTACATTCAGTACTTC CASSLAASGGGYIQYF
few 15 TRBJ1-5 TRBD1 TRBV7-2 TGTGCCAGCAGCTTGGGACAGGGGGCCGGTCAGCCCCAGCATTTT CASSLGQGAGQPQHF
NA 12 TRBJ2-2 NA TRBV7-7 TGTGCTAGCAGCGAGCGGAGCGGGGAGCTGTTTTTT CASSERSGELFF
NA 15 TRBJ1-1 NA TRBV5-1 TGCGCCAGCAGCTCCCTGACAGGATCCCTCACTGAAGCTTTCTTT CASSSLTGSLTEAFF
NA 18 TRBJ2-1 NA TRBV9 TGTGCCAGCAGCGTAGATAGCCAGGGGAGTCCCTCCTACAATGAGCAGTTCTTC CASSVDSQGSPSYNEQFF
NA 14 TRBJ2-1 TRBD2 TRBV9 TGTGCCAGCAGCGTAGGGACTAGCTACAATGAGCAGTTCTTC CASSVGTSYNEQFF